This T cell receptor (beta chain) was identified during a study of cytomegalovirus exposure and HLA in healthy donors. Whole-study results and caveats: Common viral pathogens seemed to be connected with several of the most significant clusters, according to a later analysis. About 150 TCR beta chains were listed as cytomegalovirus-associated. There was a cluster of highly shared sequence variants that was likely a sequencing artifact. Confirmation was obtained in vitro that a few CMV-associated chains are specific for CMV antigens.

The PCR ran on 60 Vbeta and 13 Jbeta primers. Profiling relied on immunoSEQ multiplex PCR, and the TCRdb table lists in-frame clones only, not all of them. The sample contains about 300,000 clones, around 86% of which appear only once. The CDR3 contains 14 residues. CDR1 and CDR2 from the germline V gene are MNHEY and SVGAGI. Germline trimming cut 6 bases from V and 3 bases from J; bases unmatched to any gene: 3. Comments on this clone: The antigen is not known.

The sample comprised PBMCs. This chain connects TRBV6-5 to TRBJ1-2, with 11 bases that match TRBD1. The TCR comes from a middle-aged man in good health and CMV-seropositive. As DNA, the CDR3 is TGTGCCAGCAGCAGGACAGGGGGCGACTATGGCTACACCTTC. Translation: CASSRTGGDYGYTF.